The rows below give T cell receptor beta chains drawn from one sample of a study of cytomegalovirus exposure and HLA in healthy donors. Profiling relied on immunoSEQ multiplex PCR, and the TCRdb table lists in-frame clones only, not all of them. The sample records some 120,000 clones, about three quarters being singletons. Sequencing was performed on PBMCs. The receptors come from a human donor in good health. Each CDR3 is given with its conserved first and last residue. The order of the fields is J gene, clone size, V gene, CDR3 protein. Clone size appears in some rows only: once, few, many, or a class for an expanded clone.

TRBJ1-2 - TRBV7-9 CSSSLRQFLYGYTF
TRBJ1-5 - TRBV6-1 CASNLQLNQPQHF
TRBJ1-5 - TRBV5-1 CASSPGPGYSNQPQHF
TRBJ1-5 - TRBV6-1 CASQDRGYQPQHF
TRBJ1-2 - TRBV7-9 CSSSEGRDSVGGYTF
TRBJ1-4 - TRBV5-6 CASSLSARPAVEKLFF
TRBJ1-1 - TRBV27 CASSLAENTEAFF
TRBJ2-1 - TRBV7-7 CASSPGTGNYNEQFF
TRBJ2-5 once TRBV5-1 CASTISRGYQETQYF
TRBJ2-1 - TRBV28 CASSSTSIPVYNEQFF
TRBJ1-5 - TRBV15 CATSRDRGNQPQHF
TRBJ2-7 - TRBV18 CASSPGQAAYEQYF
TRBJ2-5 - TRBV7-9 CASSSLGGEVATQYF
TRBJ1-2 - TRBV28 CASSQGNYGYTF
TRBJ1-3 - TRBV6-6 CASSYSGRGNTIYF
TRBJ2-5 - TRBV4-1 CASSQTSQGGEETQYF
TRBJ1-2 - TRBV9 CASSPFDRGRDGYTF
TRBJ2-3 - TRBV10-3 CAIRPTVRPGGTDTQYF
TRBJ1-2 - TRBV9 CASRPYGREADGYTF
TRBJ2-1 - TRBV5-8 CASSLRGEQFF
TRBJ1-3 once TRBV4-1 CASSQANLLRGNTIYF